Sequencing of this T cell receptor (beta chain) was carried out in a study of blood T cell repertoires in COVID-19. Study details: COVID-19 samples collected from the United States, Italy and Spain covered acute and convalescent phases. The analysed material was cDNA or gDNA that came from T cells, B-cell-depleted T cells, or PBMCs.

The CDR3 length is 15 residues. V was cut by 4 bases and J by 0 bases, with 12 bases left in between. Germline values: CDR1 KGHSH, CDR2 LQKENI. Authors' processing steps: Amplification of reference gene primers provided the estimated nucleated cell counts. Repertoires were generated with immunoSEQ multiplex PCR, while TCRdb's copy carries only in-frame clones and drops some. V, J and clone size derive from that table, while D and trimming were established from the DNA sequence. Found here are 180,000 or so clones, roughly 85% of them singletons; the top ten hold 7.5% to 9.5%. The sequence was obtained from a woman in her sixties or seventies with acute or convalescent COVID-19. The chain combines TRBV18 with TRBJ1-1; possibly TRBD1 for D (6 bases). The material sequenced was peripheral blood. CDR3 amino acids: CASSRQETMNTEAFF. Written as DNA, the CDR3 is TGTGCCAGCTCACGACAGGAGACCATGAACACTGAAGCTTTCTTT.